These T cell receptor beta chains were read from a single sample in a study of blood T cell repertoires in COVID-19. Clones were read by immunoSEQ multiplex PCR, and TCRdb kept only the in-frame ones, dropping some. The data contain some 200,000 clones, around 88% of them seen just once; the ten biggest clones take up 1.4% to 1.5%. The specimen sequenced was peripheral blood. The receptors shown here come from a young man with active or convalescent COVID-19. Each CDR3 is given without its conserved first and last residue.

v_call | cdr3_aa
TRBV19 | ASRAASGSEAYT
TRBV28 | ASSFTSGNLYTDTQY
TRBV29-1 | SVELRDRGQLNYGYT
TRBV6-5 | ASRYGTVNTEAF
TRBV7-8 | ASRRSVYTDTQY
TRBV10-3 | AISESGRGGTEAF
TRBV27 | ASISSGNTIY
TRBV29-1 | SVSGSRGQDEQY
TRBV6-5 | ASRGQVAQPQH
TRBV9 | ASSAGTSGVETQY
TRBV14 | ASSPTGNYGYT
TRBV29-1 | SVAQGFNTGELF
TRBV19 | ASSRDRGNTEAF
TRBV13 | ASSLGPLGLPYEQY
TRBV10-3 | AISEREAGGNEQF
TRBV27 | ASSLWGEGLLHSSYNEQF
TRBV16 | ASSQATGST
TRBV15 | ATSRAGQVYGYT
TRBV7-8 | ASSLGTGPNTGELF
TRBV14 | ASSQDLGAYEQY
TRBV6-5 | ASSRSLAGYEQF
TRBV19 | ASSRGAFILGGELF
TRBV7-2 | ASSPRLAGGETQY
TRBV6-5 | ASSYSNGQGSNEQF
TRBV10-1 | ASSEIWQGTVGAF
TRBV5-5 | ASSSLSGGGEQF
TRBV28 | ASSSRAAGGLWEKLF
TRBV6-6 | AGRNRGGVAAF
TRBV18 | ASSPLVNGGAVVSYEQY